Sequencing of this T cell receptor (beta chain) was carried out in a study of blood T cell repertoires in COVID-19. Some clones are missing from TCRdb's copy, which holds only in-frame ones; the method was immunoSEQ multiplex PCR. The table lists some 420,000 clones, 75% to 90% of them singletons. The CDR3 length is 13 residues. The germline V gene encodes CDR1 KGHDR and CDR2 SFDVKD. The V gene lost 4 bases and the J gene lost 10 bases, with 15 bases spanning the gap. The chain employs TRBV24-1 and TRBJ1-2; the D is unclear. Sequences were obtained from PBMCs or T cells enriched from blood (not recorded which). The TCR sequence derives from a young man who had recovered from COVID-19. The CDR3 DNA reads TGTGCCACCAGTGACTCACCGAGAGGTCCCTACACCTTC. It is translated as CATSDSPRGPYTF.